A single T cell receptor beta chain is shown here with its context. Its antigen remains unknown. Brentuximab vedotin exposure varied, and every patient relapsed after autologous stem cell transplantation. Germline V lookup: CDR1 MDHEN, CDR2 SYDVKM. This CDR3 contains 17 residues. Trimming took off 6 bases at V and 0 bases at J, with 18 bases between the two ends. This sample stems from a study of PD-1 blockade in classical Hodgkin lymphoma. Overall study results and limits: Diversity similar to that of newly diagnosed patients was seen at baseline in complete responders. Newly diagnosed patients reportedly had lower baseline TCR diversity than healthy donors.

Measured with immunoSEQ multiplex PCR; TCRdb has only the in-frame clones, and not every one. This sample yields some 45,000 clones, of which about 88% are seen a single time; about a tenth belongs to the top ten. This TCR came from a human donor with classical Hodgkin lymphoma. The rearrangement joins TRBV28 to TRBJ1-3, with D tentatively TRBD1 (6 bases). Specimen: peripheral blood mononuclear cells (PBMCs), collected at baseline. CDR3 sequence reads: CASRLQGRVFSGNTIYF. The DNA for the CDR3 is TGTGCCAGCAGGTTACAGGGAAGGGTTTTCTCTGGAAACACCATATATTTT.